The 32 T cell receptor beta chains below all came from one sample that was sequenced in a study of blood T cells in healthy people across ages. The authors ran a second PCR of roughly 6 to 11 cycles using a sample-barcoded 5' primer and a J-beta primer mix. TCRdb re-called the 5' RACE reads through MiXCR, storing one row per CDR3 protein. The sample carries more than 650,000 distinct CDR3 sequences, about 26% recorded once. The data also belong to a second study, concerning T cells of mothers and their children.

Sequenced input: blood. The receptors come from a boy aged 5-17 years in good health.

The chain combines TRBV5-1 with TRBJ1-4; 7 nucleotides line up with TRBD1. Losses at the gene ends were 0 bases for V and 5 bases for J; bases not matched to a gene: 4. Germline CDR1 is SGHRS and CDR2 is YFSETQ. The CDR3 is 15 amino acids. The CDR3 protein is CASSLVQGQNEKLFF. In DNA, the CDR3 is TGCGCCAGCAGCTTGGTACAGGGGCAAAATGAAAAACTGTTTTTT.

J is TRBJ1-5 and V is TRBV5-5; D is unresolved. Germline values: CDR1 SGHKS, CDR2 YYEKEE (reference sequence). The V end lost 4 bases, the J end lost 0 bases, and 11 bases lay between the germline ends. The CDR3 consists of 15 residues. The DNA for the CDR3 is TGTGCCAGCAGCCCGGTAGGGTATAGCAATCAGCCCCAGCATTTT. It translates to CASSPVGYSNQPQHF.

This clonotype was seen more than once but under ten times. CDR3 nucleotide sequence: TGTGCCATCAGAGGGGACCTCTCTGGAAACACCATATATTTT. Translated, it gives CAIRGDLSGNTIYF. The J gene is TRBJ1-3, the V gene TRBV10-3; D is possibly TRBD1 (5 bases). Per the germline V gene, CDR1 is ENHRY and CDR2 is SYGVKD. The CDR3 runs 14 residues. Deletions cut 6 bases from V and 0 bases from J, with 9 bases between.

The V gene is TRBV3-1, the J gene TRBJ2-7; 9 bases map to TRBD2. The J call is uncertain, as TRBJ2-5 better fits the DNA end. Germline loops: CDR1 LGHDT, CDR2 YNNKEL (reference sequence). The CDR3 covers 15 residues. Here the CDR3 DNA reads TGTGCCAGCAGCCTTGCGGGGGGGGCGGAAGAGACCCAGTACTTC. It encodes CASSLAGGAEETQYF.

This clonotype was observed a handful of times. This chain joins TRBV10-3 and TRBJ2-1; TRBD1 is a possible D gene (6 bases). The end of the DNA aligns better with TRBJ2-5, so the J call may be wrong. The germline gives CDR1 ENHRY, CDR2 SYGVKD. The CDR3 spans 12 residues. For the CDR3, the DNA is TGTGCCATCGGCCGACAGGAAGAGACCCAGTACTTC. Translated, it gives CAIGRQEETQYF.

Note on this clonotype: Sequence at one end of the junction differs from germline and may be a read error. The rearrangement uses TRBV11-2 and TRBJ1-1; 7 bases fit TRBD1. This CDR3 has 16 residues. CDR1 is SGHAT and CDR2 is FQNNGV in the germline V gene. This chain's CDR3 is CANSLRPGGLNTEAFF. CDR3 in DNA: TGTGCCAACAGCTTACGGCCAGGGGGACTGAACACTGAAGCTTTCTTT.

The chain uses TRBV12-3 or TRBV12-4 and TRBJ2-2, with TRBD2 as a possible D gene (6 bases). The CDR3 runs to 15 residues. Trimming stripped 6 bases from V and 4 bases from J, with 15 bases between. CDR3 sequence (DNA): TGTGCCAGCAGGGGCCGGGGGAACCCCACCGGGGAGCTGTTTTTT. This gives the protein CASRGRGNPTGELFF.

This chain uses TRBV19 with TRBJ1-5, with unresolved D. V dropped 3 bases and J dropped 2 bases, with 11 bases sitting between them. Germline loops: CDR1 LNHDA, CDR2 SQIVND (reference sequence). The CDR3 sequence is 15 residues long. The CDR3 DNA follows: TGTGCCAGTAGTATTTCGGGATTGGGCAATCAGCCCCAGCATTTT. This codes for CASSISGLGNQPQHF.

The gene calls are TRBV10-3 and TRBJ1-2, with D tentatively TRBD1 (5 bases). V was trimmed by 11 bases and J by 6 bases, leaving 19 bases between them. Germline values: CDR1 ENHRY, CDR2 SYGVKD. The CDR3 consists of 13 residues. DNA for the CDR3: TGTGCCTCCAAGGGCAGGGAAGACAATGGCTACACCTTC. This gives the protein CASKGREDNGYTF.

The chain has TRBV7-3 and TRBJ2-2, with D perhaps being TRBD1 or TRBD2 (6 bases each). CDR3 length: 16 amino acids. The V gene lost 5 bases and the J gene lost 6 bases, with 19 bases spanning the gap. From germline, CDR1 is SGHTA and CDR2 FQGTGA. Here the CDR3 DNA reads TGTGCCAGCAGCCCAACACTGGTTAGGGGGGCCGGGGAGCTGTTTTTT. Protein: CASSPTLVRGAGELFF.

This clonotype was seen a few times. The rearrangement joins TRBV7-9 to TRBJ2-5; D is undetermined. TRBJ2-1 matches the DNA end more closely, so the J call is doubtful. The CDR3 runs 14 residues. In germline, CDR1 is SEHNR, CDR2 FQNEAQ (reference sequence). CDR3 nucleotide sequence: TGTGCCAGCAGCTTAGACCCGGCCCGGAGTGAGCAGTTCTTC. Encoded protein: CASSLDPARSEQFF.

This clonotype was detected many times. This rearrangement joins TRBV24-1 to TRBJ2-5; 7 nucleotides line up with TRBD1. This CDR3 region has 15 residues. Germline loops: CDR1 KGHDR, CDR2 SFDVKD. V dropped 4 bases and J dropped 5; count of bases not matched to a gene: 9. DNA for the CDR3: TGTGCCACCAGTGACCCGGGACAGTTTAAGGAGACCCAGTACTTC. The encoded protein is CATSDPGQFKETQYF.

V gene TRBV10-2 combines with J gene TRBJ2-1; no clear D. Trimming took off 2 bases at V and 8 bases at J, with 22 bases between the two ends. This CDR3 spans 17 amino acids. The germline CDR1 and CDR2 sequences are WSHSY and SAAADI. CDR3 loop: CASSEMGLAAPLDEQFF. As DNA, the CDR3 is TGCGCCAGCAGTGAGATGGGTCTGGCGGCCCCTTTGGATGAGCAGTTCTTC.

This clonotype appeared a few times. In DNA form, the CDR3 reads TGCAGTGCTAGGCCGGAGGGCAACCCCTACGAGCAGTACTTC. Residues: CSARPEGNPYEQYF. The chain recombines TRBV20-1 with TRBJ2-7; a weak D match, TRBD2 (6 bases). CDR3 size: 14 residues. V dropped 3 bases and J dropped 2 bases, with 14 bases sitting between them. Looked up from germline, CDR1 is DFQATT and CDR2 is SNEGSKA (reference sequence).

This clonotype was picked up a small number of times. The chain has TRBV5-1 and TRBJ2-7; 7 bases fit TRBD2. The DNA end is a closer match to TRBJ2-1, so the J assignment may be wrong. Germline CDR1 is SGHRS and CDR2 is YFSETQ. The CDR3 sequence is 15 residues long. DNA for the CDR3: TGCGCCAGCAGCAAAAGCGGGGCGCTACCCGGTGAGCAGTTCTTC. This translates into CASSKSGALPGEQFF.

This chain links TRBV20-1 with TRBJ1-4; weak D call: TRBD1 (6 bases). This CDR3 is 14 amino acids long. Germline CDR1 and CDR2: DFQATT and SNEGSKA (reference sequence). V was shortened by 3 bases and J by 3 bases, with 11 bases between the two germline ends. The CDR3 DNA sequence: TGCAGTGCTAGTGACAGGCGAGCTAATGAAAAACTGTTTTTT. This gives the protein CSASDRRANEKLFF.

The chain is built from TRBV7-2 and TRBJ2-5; D ambiguous. The CDR3 sequence is 14 residues long. Germline V gene sequence: CDR1 SGHTA, CDR2 FQGNSA. V lost 1 base and J 4 bases, leaving 10 bases between the germline ends. The chain's CDR3 is CASSLGSSRETQYF. The CDR3 nucleotides read TGTGCCAGCAGCTTAGGGAGTAGCCGAGAGACCCAGTACTTC.

This clonotype was recorded a few times. The V gene is TRBV24-1, the J gene TRBJ2-5; 7 nucleotides match TRBD1. Germline CDR1 is KGHDR and CDR2 is SFDVKD. Trimming removed 4 bases from V and 2 bases from J; junction bases left unmatched: 6. The length of the CDR3 is 15 residues. The CDR3 loop is CATSDSGQTQETQYF. The CDR3, as DNA: TGTGCCACCAGTGACTCGGGACAGACGCAAGAGACCCAGTACTTC.

The V gene is TRBV7-2, the J gene TRBJ1-4; 8 bases fit TRBD1. The CDR3 sequence is 13 residues long. The V gene's germline CDR1 is SGHTA and CDR2 FQGNSA. The V gene end was trimmed by 8 bases and the J gene end by 4 bases; junction bases not matched to a gene: 3. The CDR3 is CASRTGFNEKLFF. The DNA of the CDR3 is TGTGCCAGCCGGACAGGGTTTAATGAAAAACTGTTTTTT.

V usage is TRBV20-1 and J usage is TRBJ2-7; TRBD2 matches at 11 bases. CDR1 is DFQATT, CDR2 SNEGSKA, per germline (reference sequence). The CDR3 runs to 14 residues. The V segment lost 3 bases and the J segment 7 bases; nucleotides outside the gene matches: 8. As DNA, the CDR3 is TGCAGTGCTAGCGAGGGACTAGCGGCGGAAGAGCAGTACTTC. Translated: CSASEGLAAEEQYF.

The chain carries TRBV9 and TRBJ1-1; TRBD1 might be the D (5 bases). Germline V gene data show CDR1 as SGDLS and CDR2 as YYNGEE. Trimming shortened V by 2 bases and J by 4 bases, and 12 bases separated the two germline ends. The CDR3 loop spans 14 amino acids. CDR3 bases: TGTGCCAGCAGCGTTGGCGGGACGGGCACTGAAGCTTTCTTT. Protein product: CASSVGGTGTEAFF.

The V gene is TRBV5-1, the J gene TRBJ2-1; D is possibly TRBD1 (8 bases). CDR1 is SGHRS and CDR2 is YFSETQ in the germline V gene. The CDR3 contains 19 residues. The V and J ends lost 4 bases and 0 bases respectively, with 23 bases between them. The CDR3 sequence is CASSPKGGGQEASYNEQFF. CDR3 coding DNA: TGCGCCAGCAGCCCGAAAGGGGGGGGACAGGAGGCCTCCTACAATGAGCAGTTCTTC.

The chain has TRBV10-3 and TRBJ2-5; D is unclear. Matching the DNA end better, TRBJ2-1 makes the J call doubtful. CDR1 ENHRY and CDR2 SYGVKD come from the germline V gene. This CDR3 is 14 amino acids long. This chain's CDR3 is CAISESSRDNEQFF. CDR3 nucleotide sequence: TGTGCCATCAGTGAGTCGAGCCGAGACAATGAGCAGTTCTTC.

A note on this clonotype: The junction differs from germline at one of its ends, possibly a read error. The chain links TRBV7-9 to TRBJ2-5; 8 bases match TRBD2. The end of the DNA aligns better with TRBJ2-1, so the J call may be wrong. The germline V gene encodes CDR1 SEHNR and CDR2 FQNEAQ (reference sequence). CDR3 length equals 15 residues. CDR3 region: CVSSLGGTRVYEQFF. For the CDR3, the DNA is TGTGTCAGCAGCTTAGGCGGGACTAGGGTCTATGAGCAGTTCTTC.

The sample holds a few counts of this clonotype. The chain employs TRBV20-1 and TRBJ2-5; D uncertain. Trimming shortened V by 5 bases and J by 2 bases, and 12 bases separated the two germline ends. The CDR3 is 13 amino acids. Looked up from germline, CDR1 is DFQATT and CDR2 is SNEGSKA (reference sequence). The CDR3 sequence: CSAPDLWQETQYF. The CDR3 region has the DNA TGCAGTGCTCCGGACCTTTGGCAAGAGACCCAGTACTTC.

The chain combines TRBV27 with TRBJ2-6; D gene ambiguous. The germline gives CDR1 MNHEY, CDR2 SMNVEV (reference sequence). The CDR3 runs 15 residues. V shed 8 bases and J shed 1 base, with 12 bases lying between them. CDR3 sequence: CASGLVASGANVLTF. The CDR3 DNA sequence: TGTGCCAGCGGTCTCGTCGCTTCTGGGGCCAACGTCCTGACTTTC.

The CDR3 spells CATSDFRQGGGETQYF. The CDR3, as DNA: TGTGCCACCAGTGATTTCCGACAGGGAGGGGGAGAGACCCAGTACTTC. The V gene is TRBV24-1, the J gene TRBJ2-5; D could derive from TRBD1 or TRBD2 (7 bases each). Germline V lookup: CDR1 KGHDR, CDR2 SFDVKD. The length of the CDR3 is 16 residues. V dropped 1 base and J dropped 4 bases, with 15 bases sitting between them.

Only a few counts were recorded for this clonotype. The V call is TRBV4-1, the J call TRBJ1-3; TRBD1 is a possible D gene (5 bases). In germline, CDR1 is MGHRA, CDR2 YSYEKL. The CDR3 runs to 16 residues. Trimming took off 2 bases at V and 7 bases at J, with 18 bases between the two ends. CDR3 sequence reads: CASSQTGALGSNTIYF. DNA for the CDR3: TGCGCCAGCAGCCAAACCGGGGCCCTTGGTTCGAACACCATATATTTT.

In its sample, this clonotype was seen a few times. The chain employs TRBV20-1 and TRBJ2-5; D might be TRBD2 (5 bases). The CDR3 extends over 15 amino acids. Trimming cost V 0 bases and J 3 bases, with 14 bases left between them. CDR1 is DFQATT and CDR2 is SNEGSKA in the germline V gene (reference sequence). In nucleotides, the CDR3 is TGCAGTGCTAGAGACGGGGAAGTTGGCGAAGAGACCCAGTACTTC. Translated, it gives CSARDGEVGEETQYF.

The V and J genes are TRBV4-1 and TRBJ2-4; D gene unclear. The V end was cut by 5 bases, the J end by 5 bases, with 10 bases between. The CDR3 loop spans 13 amino acids. Looked up from germline, CDR1 is MGHRA and CDR2 is YSYEKL. The CDR3 DNA reads TGCGCCAGCAGCAGCTTGGGCGAAAACATTCAGTACTTC. Translated: CASSSLGENIQYF.

Only a few counts were recorded for this clonotype. V and J are TRBV4-1 and TRBJ2-4, with D tentatively TRBD1 (7 bases). Between the trimmed V and J ends, which lost 4 bases and 9 bases, there was a span of 16 bases. The CDR3 has 14 residues. The germline V gene has CDR1 MGHRA and CDR2 YSYEKL. The CDR3 region is CASSLNRGGSIQYF. For the CDR3, the DNA is TGCGCCAGCAGCCTGAACAGGGGAGGAAGCATTCAGTACTTC.

Concerning this clonotype itself: The junction departs from the called germline gene at one end, perhaps through a read error. This chain links TRBV2 with TRBJ2-5; D might be TRBD2 (6 bases). This CDR3 contains 15 residues. Germline CDR1 and CDR2: SNHLY and FYNNEI. The CDR3 here is CASSVIAVPQEAQYF. CDR3 nucleotide sequence: TGTGCCAGCAGTGTAATAGCGGTGCCCCAAGAGGCCCAGTACTTC.